This record looks at one TCR beta chain sequence and its context. Here immunoSEQ multiplex PCR was the method, and the copy in TCRdb shows in-frame clones only, minus some. Among 85,000 to 90,000 clones listed, around 90% were seen once. Germline V gives CDR1 WSHSY, CDR2 SAAADI. V lost 3 bases and J lost 1, with 6 bases in between. The CDR3 has 13 residues. The source of the sample is a study of control samples from healthy donors and cancer patients. The chain carries TRBV10-2 and TRBJ1-1; no clear D. This TCR came from a woman aged 50 to 60 with colorectal cancer. The sample taken for sequencing was PBMCs. The CDR3 region is CASSEFRNTEAFF. CDR3 in DNA: TGCGCCAGCAGTGAATTCAGGAACACTGAAGCTTTCTTT.